One and the same sample provided the 13 T cell receptor beta chains below, sequenced in a study of cytomegalovirus exposure and HLA in healthy donors. The primer mix had 60 Vbeta and 13 Jbeta primers. Repertoires were generated with immunoSEQ multiplex PCR, while TCRdb's copy carries only in-frame clones and drops some. The sample totals about 140,000 clones; its top ten clones hold less than 3%. Source material: PBMCs. The receptors here all came from a middle-aged man in good health and CMV-seronegative.

The J gene is TRBJ1-3, the V gene TRBV4-1; D remains ambiguous. Trimming shortened V by 1 base and J by 0 bases, and 10 bases separated the two germline ends. The germline V gene encodes CDR1 MGHRA and CDR2 YSYEKL. The CDR3 spans 16 residues. CDR3 DNA: TGCGCCAGCAGCCAAGTACTATCCTACTCTGGAAACACCATATATTTT. This encodes CASSQVLSYSGNTIYF.

The chain couples TRBV5-5 to TRBJ2-7; a weak D match, TRBD1 (5 bases). This CDR3 is built from 14 residues. Between the trimmed V and J ends, which lost 0 bases and 1 base, there was a span of 8 bases. Germline V gene lookup returns CDR1 SGHKS and CDR2 YYEKEE (reference sequence). CDR3 amino acids: CASSLEGVSYEQYF. The CDR3 DNA reads as TGTGCCAGCAGCTTGGAAGGGGTTTCCTACGAGCAGTACTTC.

The gene calls are TRBV5-1 and TRBJ1-4, with TRBD1 identical over 7 bases. CDR1 is SGHRS and CDR2 is YFSETQ in the germline V gene. This CDR3 contains 14 residues. Trimming removed 4 bases from V and 4 bases from J; junction bases left unmatched: 4. The CDR3 sequence: CASSTDRNNEKLFF. CDR3 nucleotide sequence: TGCGCCAGCAGCACGGACAGGAATAATGAAAAACTGTTTTTT.

J is TRBJ2-2 and V is TRBV19, with 8 bases fitting TRBD1. Trimming at V came to 4 bases and at J to 0 bases, leaving 4 bases not matched to a gene. Germline CDR1 is LNHDA and CDR2 is SQIVND (reference sequence). This CDR3 has 16 residues. The CDR3 DNA sequence: TGTGCCAGTAGTAGGGACAGGCCGGCGAACACCGGGGAGCTGTTTTTT. This sequence encodes CASSRDRPANTGELFF.

The J gene is TRBJ2-7, the V gene TRBV12-5, with a weak D call TRBD2 (6 bases). The CDR3 consists of 14 residues. V was clipped by 3 bases and J by 7 bases, with 16 bases between them. Germline loops: CDR1 LGHNT, CDR2 FRNRAP. The CDR3 here is CASGFGDFLREQYF. The CDR3 DNA sequence: TGTGCTAGTGGTTTTGGGGACTTTCTACGAGAGCAGTACTTC.

The chain carries TRBV5-1 and TRBJ2-2, with 12 bases identical to TRBD2. V was clipped by 2 bases and J by 0 bases; unmatched bases: 5. The CDR3 is made up of 18 amino acids. Germline V gives CDR1 SGHRS, CDR2 YFSETQ. DNA of the CDR3: TGCGCCAGCAGCTTTGGGACTAGCGGGCGAGCGAACACCGGGGAGCTGTTTTTT. Residues: CASSFGTSGRANTGELFF.

This rearrangement joins TRBV9 to TRBJ2-7, with 7 bases that match TRBD1. V lost 3 bases and J lost 0; bases outside the gene matches: 6. The CDR3 loop spans 15 amino acids. Germline V CDR1 and CDR2: SGDLS, YYNGEE. CDR3 in DNA: TGTGCCAGCAGCGGGGGACAGCTCAGCTCCTACGAGCAGTACTTC. It encodes CASSGGQLSSYEQYF.

V gene TRBV18 combines with J gene TRBJ2-5, with 10 bases aligning to TRBD2. V lost 5 bases and J lost 2; bases outside the gene matches: 5. CDR3 size: 15 residues. Germline V gene sequence: CDR1 KGHSH, CDR2 LQKENI. The CDR3 DNA reads TGTGCCAGCTCATCGGGACTAGCGAATCAAGAGACCCAGTACTTC. This codes for CASSSGLANQETQYF.

V and J are TRBV7-2 and TRBJ1-1; D may be TRBD1 (5 bases). The CDR3 length is 14 residues. CDR1 and CDR2 from the germline V gene are SGHTA and FQGNSA. V was clipped by 5 bases and J by 4 bases, with 14 bases between them. In DNA, the CDR3 is TGTGCCAGCAGCCCGACAGCTACACCCACTGAAGCTTTCTTT. Encoded protein: CASSPTATPTEAFF.

This chain connects TRBV6-5 to TRBJ1-1, with D possibly matching TRBD1 (5 bases). Germline V gene lookup returns CDR1 MNHEY and CDR2 SVGAGI. The V gene lost 11 bases and the J gene lost 0 bases, with 10 bases spanning the gap. The length of the CDR3 is 12 residues. CDR3 protein: CARVTVNTEAFF. The CDR3 nucleotides are TGTGCCCGCGTGACAGTGAACACTGAAGCTTTCTTT.

The chain carries TRBV5-4 and TRBJ2-7; D is ambiguous. Germline V CDR1 and CDR2: SGHNT, YYREEE (reference sequence). V was cut by 4 bases and J by 1 base, with 21 bases left in between. This CDR3 contains 17 residues. CDR3 in amino acids: CASSPGQPGSTSYEQYF. The CDR3 nucleotides are TGTGCCAGCAGCCCAGGCCAGCCTGGTTCCACTTCCTACGAGCAGTACTTC.

The rearrangement links TRBV27 to TRBJ2-7; 7 bases are a match to TRBD1. The germline gives CDR1 MNHEY, CDR2 SMNVEV (reference sequence). The ends lost 6 bases at V and 1 base at J; junction bases unmatched: 6. The CDR3 is 14 residues long. CDR3 region: CASRRQGPSYEQYF. The CDR3 nucleotides read TGTGCCAGCAGGAGACAGGGACCTTCCTACGAGCAGTACTTC.

This chain uses TRBV5-1 with TRBJ1-4; no firm D call. Germline V gene sequence: CDR1 SGHRS, CDR2 YFSETQ. V was trimmed by 0 bases and J by 8 bases, leaving 14 bases between them. There are 15 residues in the CDR3. CDR3 nucleotide sequence: TGCGCCAGCAGCTTGGTCCCTGGCAGGCAGGAAAAACTGTTTTTT. Its protein product is CASSLVPGRQEKLFF.